The 3 T cell receptor beta chains in this list originate from one sample, sequenced in a study of graft-versus-host responses after intestinal transplantation. Graft specimens yielded both intraepithelial and lamina propria lymphocytes. Here immunoSEQ multiplex PCR was the method, and the copy in TCRdb shows in-frame clones only, minus some. Counted here are around 8,000 clones, 82% occurring once; the ten biggest clones make up approximately 10%. The sequencing here drew on ileum tissue, taken about 130 days after transplant. The receptors shown here come from a human patient who received an intestinal transplant, so some T cells may come from the graft donor.

V usage is TRBV9 and J usage is TRBJ2-5; the D gene is possibly TRBD1 (5 bases). The CDR3 covers 14 residues. Germline CDR1 reads SGDLS; CDR2 reads YYNGEE. Deletions cut 2 bases from V and 4 bases from J, with 12 bases between. The CDR3 reads CASSVWGSGETQYF. CDR3 in DNA: TGTGCCAGCAGCGTGTGGGGCTCTGGAGAGACCCAGTACTTC.

In this sample, this clone turned up once. CDR3 in amino acids: CASSRPLGSTGELFF. The CDR3 nucleotides read TGTGCCAGCAGCCGGCCGCTGGGGAGCACCGGGGAGCTGTTTTTT. The rearrangement joins TRBV7-2 to TRBJ2-2; maybe TRBD2 (5 bases). The length of the CDR3 is 15 residues. Germline V gene data show CDR1 as SGHTA and CDR2 as FQGNSA. The V and J ends lost 5 bases and 4 bases respectively, with 14 bases between them.

The chain joins TRBV10-3 to TRBJ2-1, with 13 nucleotides matching TRBD2. The junction had 4 bases not matched to a gene; V was cut back by 7 bases and J by 4 bases. This CDR3 has 15 residues. CDR1 is ENHRY, CDR2 SYGVKD, per germline. CDR3 nucleotides: TGTGCCATCACTCCGGGACTAGCGGGGTACAATGAGCAGTTCTTC. It yields the protein CAITPGLAGYNEQFF.